This T cell receptor beta chain was documented in a study of blood T cells in healthy people across ages. The CDR3 is 14 residues long. V lost 2 bases, J lost 6 bases, and 12 bases lay in between. The germline CDR1 and CDR2 sequences are SGHTA and FQGTGA. In this sample, this clonotype turned up a few times. The authors ran a second PCR of 7 to 11 cycles using a sample-barcoded 5' primer and a J-beta primer mix. TCRdb fed the 5' RACE reads into MiXCR, producing one record per CDR3 protein. This sample has about 930,000 distinct CDR3 sequences, with approximately 32% found just once. This sample also belongs to another study, concerning T cells of mothers and their children. That work adds: Reads recorded for TCR beta CDR3 numbered over 8 million per mother and about 3 million per child. Inherited differences only slightly affect thymic shaping of TCR recombination output.

The chain combines TRBV7-3 with TRBJ2-3; D might be TRBD2 (5 bases). The specimen was blood. The TCR comes from a woman between 40 and 55 years old in good health. Here the CDR3 DNA reads TGTGCCAGCAGCTTAGATCTAGCAGCCGATACGCAGTATTTT. Protein product: CASSLDLAADTQYF.